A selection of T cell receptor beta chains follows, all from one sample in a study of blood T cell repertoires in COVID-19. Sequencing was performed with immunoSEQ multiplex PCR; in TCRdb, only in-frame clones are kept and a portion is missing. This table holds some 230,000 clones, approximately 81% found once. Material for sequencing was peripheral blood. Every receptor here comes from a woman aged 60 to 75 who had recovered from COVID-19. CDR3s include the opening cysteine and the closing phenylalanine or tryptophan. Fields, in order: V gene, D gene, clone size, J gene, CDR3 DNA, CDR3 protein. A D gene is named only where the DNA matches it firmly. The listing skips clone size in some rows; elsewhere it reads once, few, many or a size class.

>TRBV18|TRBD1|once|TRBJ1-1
TGTGCCAGCTCACCGGGGACAGGGGGCAGGACTGAAGCTTTCTTT
CASSPGTGGRTEAFF
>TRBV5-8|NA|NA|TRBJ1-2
TGTGCCAACGACTGGCAGTCTTATGGCTACACCTTC
CANDWQSYGYTF
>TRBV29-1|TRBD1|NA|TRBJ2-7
TGCAGCATCCGGCGGACAGGCCCCTACGAGCAGTACTTC
CSIRRTGPYEQYF
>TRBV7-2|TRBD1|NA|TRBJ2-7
TGTGCCAGCAGCCGCCGGGACAGGGCCGACGAGCAGTACTTC
CASSRRDRADEQYF
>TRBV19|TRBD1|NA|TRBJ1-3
TGTGCCAGTAGTCGGGACAGGGGATCTGGAAACACCATATATTTT
CASSRDRGSGNTIYF
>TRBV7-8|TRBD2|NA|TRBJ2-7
TGTGCCAGCAGCGAATCTAGCGGGGGATACGAGCAGTACTTC
CASSESSGGYEQYF
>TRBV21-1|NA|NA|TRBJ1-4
TGTGCCAGCAGCATCAAGGGGAGGACCCTTAATGAAAAACTGTTTTTT
CASSIKGRTLNEKLFF
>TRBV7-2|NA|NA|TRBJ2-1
TGTGCCAGCAGCTTTATGGCGACTACCAATGAGCAGTTCTTC
CASSFMATTNEQFF
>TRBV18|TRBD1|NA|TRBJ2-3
TGTGCCAGCTCACCGGCCGGACAGGGGCAAGATACGCAGTATTTT
CASSPAGQGQDTQYF
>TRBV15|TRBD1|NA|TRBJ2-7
TGTGCCACCAGCCCTCAGGGGGCGTCCTACGAGCAGTACTTC
CATSPQGASYEQYF
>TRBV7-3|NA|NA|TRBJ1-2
TGTGCCAGCAGCCGACCAGGGGCTGATGGCTACACCTTC
CASSRPGADGYTF
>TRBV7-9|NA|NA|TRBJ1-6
TGTGCCAGCAGCTTACAGGGAATTAATTCACCCCTCCACTTT
CASSLQGINSPLHF
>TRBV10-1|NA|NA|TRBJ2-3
TGCGCCAGCAGGGTACAGGGAGTCCTCACAGATACGCAGTATTTT
CASRVQGVLTDTQYF
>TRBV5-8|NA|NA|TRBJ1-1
TGTGCCAGCAGCCCCGGGACAAGTATGAACACTGAAGCTTTCTTT
CASSPGTSMNTEAFF
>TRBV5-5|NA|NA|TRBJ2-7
TGTGCCAGCAGCTTACAGGGCGGACCCTACGAGCAGTACTTC
CASSLQGGPYEQYF
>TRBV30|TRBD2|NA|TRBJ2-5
TGTGCCTGGAGCATACCCGGGGGGGGCCGAGAGACCCAGTACTTC
CAWSIPGGGRETQYF
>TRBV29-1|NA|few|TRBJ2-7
TGCAGGGTAAGGGGTTTACACGAGCAGTACTTC
CRVRGLHEQYF